This T cell receptor beta chain came from a study of blood T cell repertoires in COVID-19. As for the study in general: Whether acute or convalescent, the COVID-19 samples came from the United States, Italy and Spain. In each case, the material was cDNA or gDNA derived from T cells, B-cell-depleted T cells, or PBMCs.

As processed by the authors: Amplification of reference gene primers was used by the study to estimate nucleated cell counts. TCRdb's table, derived via immunoSEQ multiplex PCR, lists solely in-frame clones and lacks some. V and J calls and clone size are as listed in that table; D and trimming were resolved from the DNA. Counted here are 45,000 to 55,000 clones, roughly 84% occurring once; the ten biggest clones make up about 7.8%. From germline, CDR1 is KGHDR and CDR2 SFDVKD. Trimming left V 3 bases short and J 4 bases short, with 11 bases between. This CDR3 region has 14 residues. Material for sequencing was peripheral blood. The V call is TRBV24-1, the J call TRBJ1-2; D is unresolved. The receptor comes from a man between 45 and 60 years old with active COVID-19. DNA of the CDR3: TGTGCCACCAGTGATCTTCGACATAGCTATGGCTACACCTTC. This gives the protein CATSDLRHSYGYTF.